The rows below give T cell receptor beta chains drawn from one sample of a study of shared clonotypes between healthy human individuals. Only in-frame clones appear in the TCRdb table, and some are missing; sequencing was by immunoSEQ multiplex PCR. The sample has around 1.9 million clones; about 93% are singletons. What was sequenced was naive CD8+ T cells from PBMCs. These receptors were collected from a man between 18 and 29 years old in good health. Some clones in this sample may be carry-over from other donors' samples. The CDR3 runs from the conserved cysteine through the conserved F or W. The D gene is left open where the match is weak. Clone size is stated in some rows and not others, as once, few, many or a class when expanded.

>-|TRBD2|14|TRBJ2-7|TRBV7-9
CASSSSGKDYEQYF
TGTGCCAGCAGCTCTAGCGGGAAAGACTACGAGCAGTACTTC
>-|-|16|TRBJ2-7|TRBV28
CASSPGTGGSPYEQYF
TGTGCCAGCAGTCCAGGGACAGGCGGGAGTCCCTACGAGCAGTACTTC
>-|-|15|TRBJ2-3|TRBV29-1
CSVERSGLYTDTQYF
TGCAGCGTTGAGCGATCGGGGTTATACACAGATACGCAGTATTTT
>once|-|11|TRBJ1-2|TRBV5-4
CASSLSDGYTF
TGTGCCAGCAGCCTATCAGACGGCTACACCTTC
>-|-|15|TRBJ2-5|TRBV28
CASSFVGAYKETQYF
TGTGCCAGCAGTTTTGTGGGCGCCTATAAAGAGACCCAGTACTTC
>few|-|16|TRBJ1-1|TRBV9
CASSVTDSWLNTEAFF
TGTGCCAGCAGCGTAACCGACAGCTGGTTGAACACTGAAGCTTTCTTT
>-|-|15|TRBJ1-3|TRBV6-5
CASSLLRGSGNTIYF
TGTGCCAGCAGTCTTCTCCGGGGCTCTGGAAACACCATATATTTT
>-|-|15|TRBJ2-3|TRBV27
CASSLATGLTDTQYF
TGTGCCAGCAGTCTGGCGACAGGCCTAACAGATACGCAGTATTTT
>-|-|17|TRBJ1-5|TRBV25-1
CASSESGYEKNNQPQHF
TGTGCCAGCAGTGAATCCGGGTATGAGAAGAACAATCAGCCCCAGCATTTT
>-|-|13|TRBJ2-7|TRBV14
CASSQPRHYEQYF
TGTGCCAGCAGCCAGCCCAGACACTACGAGCAGTACTTC
>-|-|13|TRBJ1-3|TRBV19
CASSTGVGNTIYF
TGTGCCAGTAGTACAGGGGTCGGAAACACCATATATTTT
>once|-|14|TRBJ1-4|TRBV5-6
CASSLQGGDEKLFF
TGTGCCAGCAGCTTACAAGGAGGGGATGAAAAACTGTTTTTT
>-|TRBD2|14|TRBJ2-1|TRBV25-1
CASRTSGSYNEQFF
TGTGCCAGCAGGACTAGCGGGAGTTACAATGAGCAGTTCTTC